Listed here are 28 T cell receptor beta chains from one sample, sequenced in a study of blood T cells in healthy people across ages. A second PCR of 7 to 11 cycles used a sample-barcoded 5' primer and a J-beta primer mix. TCRdb itself ran the 5' RACE reads through MiXCR, one entry per CDR3 protein. Counted here are about 570,000 distinct CDR3 sequences, 25% to 30% occurring once; the ten biggest clones make up around 20%. Sequencing was carried out using blood. The receptors stem from a woman aged 70-85 years in good health.

This chain uses TRBV5-1 with TRBJ1-2; D may be TRBD1 (6 bases). CDR1 and CDR2 (germline): SGHRS, YFSETQ. V was clipped by 3 bases and J by 4 bases, with 13 bases between them. The CDR3 runs 14 residues. CDR3 sequence (DNA): TGCGCCAGCAGCTCGCCCGGACAGATCTATGGCTACACCTTC. Translation: CASSSPGQIYGYTF.

The chain is built from TRBV2 and TRBJ2-5, with TRBD1 matching 8 bases. With V trimmed by 7 bases and J by 5 bases, 9 bases remained unmatched. The CDR3 totals 14 residues. Germline lookup yields CDR1 SNHLY and CDR2 FYNNEI. CDR3: CASTAQGAEETQYF. The CDR3 DNA sequence: TGTGCCAGCACGGCTCAGGGGGCGGAGGAGACCCAGTACTTC.

The chain is built from TRBV7-2 and TRBJ2-7; the match to TRBD2 covers 7 bases. This CDR3 region has 11 residues. The germline V gene encodes CDR1 SGHTA and CDR2 FQGNSA. V trimming: 1 base; J trimming: 9 bases; junction bases outside the gene matches: 0. CDR3 protein: CASSLGEGQYF. The CDR3 DNA follows: TGTGCCAGCAGCTTAGGGGAGGGGCAGTACTTC.

This chain connects TRBV2 to TRBJ2-3; 7 positions agree with TRBD2. This CDR3 is 15 amino acids long. The V gene end was trimmed by 5 bases and the J gene end by 4 bases; junction bases not matched to a gene: 9. Germline V gene data show CDR1 as SNHLY and CDR2 as FYNNEI. CDR3 residues: CASSLLAGVADTQYF. CDR3 nucleotides: TGTGCCAGCAGTCTACTGGCGGGGGTGGCAGATACGCAGTATTTT.

The rearrangement links TRBV7-3 to TRBJ2-5, with 15 bases fitting TRBD2. The CDR3 consists of 18 residues. Germline assignment: CDR1 SGHTA and CDR2 FQGTGA. V shed 4 bases, J shed 5 bases, and the junction held 11 bases outside the gene matches. This CDR3 is CASSSPPGLAGGRETQYF. The CDR3, as DNA: TGTGCCAGCAGCTCCCCACCGGGACTAGCGGGGGGAAGGGAGACCCAGTACTTC.

The rearrangement joins TRBV24-1 to TRBJ2-5, with TRBD2 identical over 14 bases. The V segment lost 4 bases and the J segment 5 bases; nucleotides outside the gene matches: 2. The CDR3 has 15 amino acids. CDR1 is KGHDR, CDR2 SFDVKD, per germline. CDR3 residues: CATSETSGGAETQYF. The CDR3 DNA sequence: TGTGCCACCAGTGAGACTAGCGGGGGGGCGGAGACCCAGTACTTC.

This sequence joins TRBV6-6 and TRBJ1-6; D is unclear. The V and J ends lost 6 bases and 7 bases respectively, with 13 bases between them. CDR1 MNHNY and CDR2 SVGAGI come from the germline V gene (reference sequence). The CDR3 runs to 14 residues. CDR3 DNA: TGTGCCAGCAGCCGGGATCTGCTCAATTCACCCCTCCACTTT. Amino acids: CASSRDLLNSPLHF.

This clonotype was counted at least ten times. The chain carries TRBV11-3 and TRBJ2-7; TRBD2 matches at 12 bases. V lost 4 bases and J lost 4; bases outside the gene matches: 5. This CDR3 contains 15 residues. CDR1 and CDR2 (germline): SGHNT, YENEEA. The CDR3 DNA sequence: TGTGCCAGCAGCTATACGGGACTAGCGGGTTACGAGCAGTACTTC. Protein: CASSYTGLAGYEQYF.

The DNA for the CDR3 is TGTGCCAGCAGCTTAGGAAGGGGGCTCGGTGGCTACACCTTC. Residues: CASSLGRGLGGYTF. The chain joins TRBV7-9 to TRBJ1-2, with TRBD1 matching over 7 bases. There are 14 residues in the CDR3. Germline V gene data show CDR1 as SEHNR and CDR2 as FQNEAQ (reference sequence). Trimming cost V 1 base and J 7 bases; bases outside gene matches: 6.

This clonotype was detected many times. This chain links TRBV5-1 with TRBJ2-5; the D gene is possibly TRBD1 (5 bases). Trimming pared 4 bases from V and 4 bases from J, leaving 20 bases between. The CDR3 is made up of 16 amino acids. CDR1 is SGHRS, CDR2 YFSETQ, per germline. This chain's CDR3 is CASSLAVGAGVETQYF. CDR3 bases: TGCGCCAGCAGCCTGGCTGTAGGGGCCGGAGTAGAGACCCAGTACTTC.

The gene calls are TRBV4-2 and TRBJ2-5; D may be TRBD2 (6 bases). Per germline, CDR1 LGHNA and CDR2 YNFKEQ. The CDR3 extends over 14 amino acids. V shed 4 bases and J shed 4 bases, with 13 bases lying between them. Here the CDR3 DNA reads TGTGCCAGCAGCCTGACTAGAGAGTCAGAGACCCAGTACTTC. This encodes CASSLTRESETQYF.

The rearrangement links TRBV6-5 to TRBJ2-7; no clear D. Trimming cost V 0 bases and J 4 bases, with 13 bases left between them. Germline lookup yields CDR1 MNHEY and CDR2 SVGAGI. The CDR3 sequence is 15 residues long. The CDR3 coding sequence is TGTGCCAGCAGTTACTCGCTGTCCGGCGGTTACGAGCAGTACTTC. Protein product: CASSYSLSGGYEQYF.

The chain uses TRBV4-2 and TRBJ1-4; 8 nucleotides line up with TRBD1. The ends lost 3 bases at V and 5 bases at J; junction bases unmatched: 5. Germline V gene data show CDR1 as LGHNA and CDR2 as YNFKEQ. The CDR3 is made up of 15 amino acids. CDR3 residues: CASSHSRQGNEKLFF. CDR3 bases: TGTGCCAGCAGCCATTCCCGACAGGGGAATGAAAAACTGTTTTTT.

This rearrangement joins TRBV29-1 to TRBJ2-7; 7 nucleotides line up with TRBD1. V lost 5 bases, J lost 1 base, and 5 bases stayed unmatched. This CDR3 is built from 13 residues. CDR1 is SQVTM and CDR2 is ANQGSEA in the germline V gene. The CDR3 here is CSVKAGGSYEQYF. In DNA form, the CDR3 reads TGCAGCGTTAAGGCAGGGGGTTCCTACGAGCAGTACTTC.

The chain links TRBV29-1 to TRBJ2-6; tentative D call: TRBD1 (6 bases). CDR3 length: 15 amino acids. Germline CDR1 SQVTM, CDR2 ANQGSEA. V dropped 7 bases and J dropped 0 bases, with 13 bases sitting between them. For the CDR3, the DNA is TGCAGCGCCCGGACAGCCAGCTCTGGGGCCAACGTCCTGACTTTC. Translation: CSARTASSGANVLTF.

The table lists this clonotype with a few counts. The CDR3 region is CSARGSGGDTQYF. DNA of the CDR3: TGCAGTGCTAGAGGTAGCGGGGGTGACACTCAGTACTTC. The chain combines TRBV20-1 with TRBJ2-4; 9 bases agree with TRBD2. This CDR3 is built from 13 residues. The trim removed 1 base at V and 12 bases at J, leaving 7 bases unmatched. Germline CDR1 DFQATT, CDR2 SNEGSKA (reference sequence).

The J gene is TRBJ2-1, the V gene TRBV4-2; D not certain. CDR1 is LGHNA, CDR2 YNFKEQ, per germline. V lost 4 bases to trimming and J lost 0 bases, with 7 bases between them. The CDR3 sequence is 14 residues long. CDR3 protein: CASSPVSSYNEQFF. CDR3 nucleotides: TGTGCCAGCAGCCCGGTTTCCTCCTACAATGAGCAGTTCTTC.

The V and J genes are TRBV7-6 and TRBJ1-2; D is possibly TRBD1 (6 bases). Germline V gives CDR1 SGHVS, CDR2 FNYEAQ. Trimming removed 5 bases at V and 3 bases at J, with 13 bases between. This CDR3 has 14 residues. The CDR3 is CASSPEDSYYGYTF. Written as DNA, the CDR3 is TGTGCCAGCAGCCCCGAGGACAGTTACTATGGCTACACCTTC.

The genes are TRBV12-3 or TRBV12-4 and TRBJ2-2, with a weak D call TRBD2 (5 bases). V was pared by 7 bases and J by 7 bases, with 16 bases between. The CDR3 covers 14 residues. For the CDR3, the DNA is TGTGCCAGCAACCCCGGGGTGGCCCACGGGGAGCTGTTTTTT. The encoded protein is CASNPGVAHGELFF.

This clonotype occurred a few times. The V call is TRBV7-2, the J call TRBJ2-1, with TRBD2 matching 14 bases. Losses at the gene ends were 1 base for V and 11 bases for J; bases not matched to a gene: 7. Per germline, CDR1 SGHTA and CDR2 FQGNSA. The CDR3 has 16 residues. CDR3 nucleotide sequence: TGTGCCAGCAGCTTAGACGGGACTAGCGGGGGTTTCAAGCAGTTCTTC. Its translation is CASSLDGTSGGFKQFF. Full variable domain (remainder filled in from reference TRBV7-2 and TRBJ2-1): GAGVSQSPSNKVTEKGKDVELRCDPISGHTALYWYRQSLGQGLEFLIYFQGNSAPDKSGLPSDRFSAERTGGSVSTLTIQRTQQEDSAVYLCASSLDGTSGGFKQFFGPGTRLTVL.

The chain has TRBV27 and TRBJ2-4; D ambiguous. V gave up 6 bases and J gave up 2 bases, with 11 bases separating them. The CDR3 spans 14 residues. CDR1 MNHEY and CDR2 SMNVEV come from the germline V gene (reference sequence). The CDR3 DNA reads as TGTGCCAGCAGCCGAGAGACGCCCAAAAACATTCAGTACTTC. It encodes CASSRETPKNIQYF.

The J gene is TRBJ2-6, the V gene TRBV12-3 or TRBV12-4, with 8 nucleotides matching TRBD1. This CDR3 comprises 18 residues. The J segment lost 0 bases and the V segment lost 7 bases, leaving 11 bases of the junction unmatched. CDR3 nucleotides: TGTGCCAGCAACTTCTTCGGGACAGGCGACTCTGGGGCCAACGTCCTGACTTTC. Translating gives CASNFFGTGDSGANVLTF.

The chain is built from TRBV10-3 and TRBJ1-4; the match to TRBD1 covers 8 bases. This CDR3 has 14 residues. Germline assignment: CDR1 ENHRY and CDR2 SYGVKD. The J segment lost 7 bases and the V segment lost 3 bases, leaving 4 bases of the junction unmatched. DNA of the CDR3: TGTGCCATCAGTGATGGCAGGGGGCGTGAAAAACTGTTTTTT. Its translation is CAISDGRGREKLFF.

The rearrangement uses TRBV5-6 and TRBJ1-2; D is unresolved. V was cut by 0 bases and J by 1 base, with 4 bases left in between. The CDR3 length is 13 residues. Looked up from germline, CDR1 is SGHDT and CDR2 is YYEEEE. CDR3: CASSLVDNYGYTF. CDR3 in DNA: TGTGCCAGCAGCTTGGTGGATAACTATGGCTACACCTTC.

The chain couples TRBV3-1 to TRBJ2-1, with D perhaps matching TRBD2 (5 bases). Germline V gene sequence: CDR1 LGHDT, CDR2 YNNKEL (reference sequence). Trimming removed 1 base at V and 7 bases at J, with 8 bases between. The CDR3 is 13 residues long. The CDR3 is CASSQVGENEQFF. For the CDR3, the DNA is TGTGCCAGCAGCCAAGTCGGGGAGAATGAGCAGTTCTTC.

CDR3 protein: CASSTGGEFGYTF. Written as DNA, the CDR3 is TGTGCCAGCAGTACAGGGGGCGAATTTGGCTACACCTTC. This rearrangement joins TRBV2 to TRBJ1-2; 9 bases agree with TRBD1. The germline V gene encodes CDR1 SNHLY and CDR2 FYNNEI. The CDR3 consists of 13 residues. V lost 5 bases and J lost 7; bases outside the gene matches: 5.

The gene calls are TRBV10-3 and TRBJ2-5; D is possibly TRBD2 (6 bases). Germline V gives CDR1 ENHRY, CDR2 SYGVKD. Trimming cost V 5 bases and J 0 bases, with 10 bases left between them. The CDR3 covers 14 residues. The CDR3 region has the DNA TGTGCCATCAGTATAGGAGGGGACCAAGAGACCCAGTACTTC. This sequence encodes CAISIGGDQETQYF.

A few counts support this clonotype. The rearrangement uses TRBV15 and TRBJ1-4, with D unresolved. The CDR3 length is 13 residues. The germline V gene has CDR1 LNHNV and CDR2 YYDKDF (reference sequence). V lost 6 bases to trimming and J lost 2 bases, with 7 bases between them. As DNA, the CDR3 is TGTGCCACCAGACGGGGTACTAATGAAAAACTGTTTTTT. Its protein is CATRRGTNEKLFF. Using reference TRBV15 and TRBJ1-4 for the parts outside the CDR3, the full variable domain is DAMVIQNPRYQVTQFGKPVTLSCSQTLNHNVMYWYQQKSSQAPKLLFHYYDKDFNNEADTPDNFQSRRPNTSFCFLDIRSPGLGDTAMYLCATRRGTNEKLFFGSGTQLSVL.